This T cell receptor beta chain came from a study of read filtering for tumor transcriptome and immune sequencing. Molecular barcoded adaptors covering alpha/delta and beta/gamma chains were used on roughly 370 ng RNA. TCRdb fed the reads into MiXCR, producing one record per CDR3 protein. The sample consists of 50,000 or so distinct CDR3 sequences, less than 20% of them appearing once. V dropped 0 bases and J dropped 8; count of bases not matched to a gene: 8. Germline CDR1 DFQATT, CDR2 SNEGSKA (reference sequence). The CDR3 is 15 residues long. Study-wide results and limits: In IR-seq, single-read clonotypes were roughly 80% of clonotypes but roughly 3.5% of reads.

Regarding this clonotype: The antigen remains unidentified.

The chain couples TRBV20-1 to TRBJ1-4; 8 positions match TRBD1. Sequenced sample: a population of CD138-negative cells sorted from bone marrow. The sequence was obtained from a donor aged 40 or older with multiple myeloma. The CDR3 DNA reads TGCAGTGCTAGAGACGCGGACAGGGCCGGGGAAAAACTGTTTTTT. Residues: CSARDADRAGEKLFF.